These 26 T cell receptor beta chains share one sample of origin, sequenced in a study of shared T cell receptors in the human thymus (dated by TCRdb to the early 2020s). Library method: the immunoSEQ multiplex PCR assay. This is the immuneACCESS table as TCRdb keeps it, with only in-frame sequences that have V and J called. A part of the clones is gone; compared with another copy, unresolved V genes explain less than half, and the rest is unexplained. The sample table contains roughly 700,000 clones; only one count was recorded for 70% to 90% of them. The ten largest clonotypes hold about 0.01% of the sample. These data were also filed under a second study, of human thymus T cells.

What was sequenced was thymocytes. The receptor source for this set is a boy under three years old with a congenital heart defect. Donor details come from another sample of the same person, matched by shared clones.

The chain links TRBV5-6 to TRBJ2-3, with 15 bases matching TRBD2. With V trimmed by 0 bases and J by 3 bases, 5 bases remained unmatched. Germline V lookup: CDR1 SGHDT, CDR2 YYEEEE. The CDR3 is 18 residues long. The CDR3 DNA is TGTGCCAGCAGCTTGGAGGATGGGACTAGCGGGAGGACAGATACGCAGTATTTT. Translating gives CASSLEDGTSGRTDTQYF.

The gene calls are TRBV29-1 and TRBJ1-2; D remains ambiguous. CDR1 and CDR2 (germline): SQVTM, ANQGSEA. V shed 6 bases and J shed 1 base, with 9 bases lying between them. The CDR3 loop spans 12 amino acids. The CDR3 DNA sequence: TGCAGCGTGAGAGAACTTAACTATGGCTACACCTTC. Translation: CSVRELNYGYTF.

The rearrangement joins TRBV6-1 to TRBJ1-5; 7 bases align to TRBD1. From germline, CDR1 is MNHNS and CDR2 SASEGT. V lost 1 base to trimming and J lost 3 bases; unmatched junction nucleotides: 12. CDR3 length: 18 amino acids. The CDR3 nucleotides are TGTGCCAGCAGTGAAGGAAACAGGGGCCCCATATACAATCAGCCCCAGCATTTT. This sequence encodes CASSEGNRGPIYNQPQHF.

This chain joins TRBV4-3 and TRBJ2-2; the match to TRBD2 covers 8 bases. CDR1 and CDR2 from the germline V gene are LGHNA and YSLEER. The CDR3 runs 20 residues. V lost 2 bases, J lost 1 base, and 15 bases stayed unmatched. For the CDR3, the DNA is TGCGCCAGCAGCCAATTAGAGAGCTCGCGGGAGGTCCAGAACACCGGGGAGCTGTTTTTT. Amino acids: CASSQLESSREVQNTGELFF.

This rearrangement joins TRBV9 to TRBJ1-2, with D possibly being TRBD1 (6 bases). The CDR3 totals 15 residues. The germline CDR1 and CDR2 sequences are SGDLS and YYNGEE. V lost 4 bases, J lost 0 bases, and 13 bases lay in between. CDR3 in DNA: TGTGCCAGCAGCCCAGGACAGAGCTCTAACTATGGCTACACCTTC. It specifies CASSPGQSSNYGYTF.

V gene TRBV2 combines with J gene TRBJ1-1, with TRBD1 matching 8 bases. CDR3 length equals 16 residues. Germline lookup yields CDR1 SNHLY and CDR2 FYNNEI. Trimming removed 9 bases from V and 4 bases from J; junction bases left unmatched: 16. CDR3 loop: CARGARRGLRLTEAFF. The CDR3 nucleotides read TGTGCCAGGGGGGCCCGCAGGGGGCTTAGGCTCACTGAAGCTTTCTTT.

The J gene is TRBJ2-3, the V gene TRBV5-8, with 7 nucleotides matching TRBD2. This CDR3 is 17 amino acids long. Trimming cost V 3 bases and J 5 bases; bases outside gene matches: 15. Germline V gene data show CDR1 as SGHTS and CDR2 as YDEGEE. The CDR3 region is CASSYQQREPAIDTQYF. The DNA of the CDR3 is TGTGCCAGCAGCTACCAACAGCGGGAACCCGCGATAGATACGCAGTATTTT.

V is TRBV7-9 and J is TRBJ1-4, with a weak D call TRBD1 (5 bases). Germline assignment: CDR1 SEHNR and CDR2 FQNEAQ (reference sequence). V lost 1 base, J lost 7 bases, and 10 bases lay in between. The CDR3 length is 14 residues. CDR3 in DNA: TGTGCCAGCAGCTTAGGCAGGGTGGGTGAAAAACTGTTTTTT. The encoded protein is CASSLGRVGEKLFF.

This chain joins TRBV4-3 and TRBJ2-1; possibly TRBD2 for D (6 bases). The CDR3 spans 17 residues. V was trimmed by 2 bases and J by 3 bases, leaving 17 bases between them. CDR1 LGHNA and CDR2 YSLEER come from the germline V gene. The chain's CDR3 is CASSQPSSAGSYNEQFF. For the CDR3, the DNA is TGCGCCAGCAGCCAACCATCGTCAGCGGGTAGCTACAATGAGCAGTTCTTC.

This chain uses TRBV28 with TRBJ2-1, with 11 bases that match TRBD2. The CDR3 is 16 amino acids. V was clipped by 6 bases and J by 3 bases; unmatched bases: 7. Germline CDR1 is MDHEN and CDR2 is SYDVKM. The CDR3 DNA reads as TGTGCCAGCAGGTGGACTAGCGGGCCCAACTACAATGAGCAGTTCTTC. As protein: CASRWTSGPNYNEQFF.

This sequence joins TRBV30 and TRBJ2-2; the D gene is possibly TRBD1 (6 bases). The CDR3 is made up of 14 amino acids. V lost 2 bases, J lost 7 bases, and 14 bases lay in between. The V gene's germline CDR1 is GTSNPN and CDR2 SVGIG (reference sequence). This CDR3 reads CAWSPPGVHGELFF. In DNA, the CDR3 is TGTGCCTGGAGTCCCCCAGGGGTACACGGGGAGCTGTTTTTT.

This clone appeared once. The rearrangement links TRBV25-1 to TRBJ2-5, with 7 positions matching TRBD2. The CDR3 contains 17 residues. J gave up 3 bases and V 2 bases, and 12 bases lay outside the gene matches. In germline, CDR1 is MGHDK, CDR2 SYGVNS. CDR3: CASSEGREGAVEETQYF. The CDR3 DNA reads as TGTGCCAGCAGTGAAGGGAGGGAGGGAGCGGTCGAAGAGACCCAGTACTTC.

CDR3 sequence: CASQRLSSEGEDTQYF. CDR3 DNA: TGTGCCAGCCAGCGATTATCTTCGGAGGGTGAAGATACGCAGTATTTT. The chain couples TRBV2 to TRBJ2-3; TRBD2 might be the D (6 bases). CDR1 is SNHLY, CDR2 FYNNEI, per germline. This CDR3 has 16 amino acids. With 8 bases removed from V and 5 bases from J, the gap between germline ends came to 23 bases.

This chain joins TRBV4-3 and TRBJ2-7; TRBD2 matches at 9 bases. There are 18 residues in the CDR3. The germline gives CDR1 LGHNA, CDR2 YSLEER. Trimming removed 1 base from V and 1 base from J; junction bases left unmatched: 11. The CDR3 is CASSQVVASGAPSYEQYF. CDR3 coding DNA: TGCGCCAGCAGCCAAGTGGTCGCTAGCGGGGCCCCTTCCTACGAGCAGTACTTC.

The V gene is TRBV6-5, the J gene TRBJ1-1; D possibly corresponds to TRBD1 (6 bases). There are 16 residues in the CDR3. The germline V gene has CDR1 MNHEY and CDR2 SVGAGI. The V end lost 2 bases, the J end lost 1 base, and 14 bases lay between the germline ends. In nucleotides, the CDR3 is TGTGCCAGCAGTTACCGGGCGGGGGCAGCGAACACTGAAGCTTTCTTT. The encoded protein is CASSYRAGAANTEAFF.

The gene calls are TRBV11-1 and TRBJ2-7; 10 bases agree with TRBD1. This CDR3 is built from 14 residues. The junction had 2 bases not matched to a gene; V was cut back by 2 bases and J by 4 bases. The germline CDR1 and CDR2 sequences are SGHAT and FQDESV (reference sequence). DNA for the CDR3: TGTGCCAGCAGCTTAAGGGACAGGGGATACGAGCAGTACTTC. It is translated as CASSLRDRGYEQYF.

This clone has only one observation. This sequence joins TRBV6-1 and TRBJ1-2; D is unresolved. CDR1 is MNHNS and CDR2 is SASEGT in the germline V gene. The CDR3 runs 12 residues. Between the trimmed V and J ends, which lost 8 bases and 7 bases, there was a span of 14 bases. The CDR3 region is CASPSGSGGYTF. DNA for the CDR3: TGTGCCAGCCCCTCGGGGTCGGGTGGCTACACCTTC.

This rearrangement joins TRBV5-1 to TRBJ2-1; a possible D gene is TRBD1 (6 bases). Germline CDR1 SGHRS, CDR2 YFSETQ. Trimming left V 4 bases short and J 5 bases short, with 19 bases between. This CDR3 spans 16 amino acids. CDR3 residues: CASSLHGGEQDNEQFF. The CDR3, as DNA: TGCGCCAGCAGCCTCCATGGGGGCGAACAAGACAATGAGCAGTTCTTC.

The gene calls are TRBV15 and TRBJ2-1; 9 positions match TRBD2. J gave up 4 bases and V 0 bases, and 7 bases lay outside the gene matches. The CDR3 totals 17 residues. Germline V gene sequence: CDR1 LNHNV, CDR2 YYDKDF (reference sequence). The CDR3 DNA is TGTGCCACCAGCAGAGATCGGCGGGAGGGGGATTACAATGAGCAGTTCTTC. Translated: CATSRDRREGDYNEQFF. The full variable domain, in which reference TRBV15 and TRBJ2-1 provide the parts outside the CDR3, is DAMVIQNPRYQVTQFGKPVTLSCSQTLNHNVMYWYQQKSSQAPKLLFHYYDKDFNNEADTPDNFQSRRPNTSFCFLDIRSPGLGDTAMYLCATSRDRREGDYNEQFFGPGTRLTVL.

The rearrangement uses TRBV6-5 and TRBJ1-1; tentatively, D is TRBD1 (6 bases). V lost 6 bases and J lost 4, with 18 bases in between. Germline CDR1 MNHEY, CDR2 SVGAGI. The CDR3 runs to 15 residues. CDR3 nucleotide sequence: TGTGCCAGCAGGGATCGCGACAGGAAAGTCACTGAAGCTTTCTTT. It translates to CASRDRDRKVTEAFF.

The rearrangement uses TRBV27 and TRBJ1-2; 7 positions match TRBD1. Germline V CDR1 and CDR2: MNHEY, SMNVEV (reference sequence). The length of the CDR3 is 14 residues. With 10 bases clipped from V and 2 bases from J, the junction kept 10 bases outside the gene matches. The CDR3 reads CATKPRDRNYGYTF. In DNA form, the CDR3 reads TGTGCCACCAAACCAAGGGACAGAAACTATGGCTACACCTTC.

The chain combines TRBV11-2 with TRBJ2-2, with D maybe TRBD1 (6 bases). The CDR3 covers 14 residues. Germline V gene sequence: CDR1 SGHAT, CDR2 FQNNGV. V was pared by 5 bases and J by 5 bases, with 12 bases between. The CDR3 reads CASSTTGRTGELFF. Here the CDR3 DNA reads TGTGCCAGCAGCACGACAGGAAGGACCGGGGAGCTGTTTTTT.

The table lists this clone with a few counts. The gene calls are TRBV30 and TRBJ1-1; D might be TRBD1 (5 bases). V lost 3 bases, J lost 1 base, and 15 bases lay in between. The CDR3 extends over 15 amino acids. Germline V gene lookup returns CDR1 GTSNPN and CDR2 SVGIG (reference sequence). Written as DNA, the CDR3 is TGTGCCTGGAGAGAGATTCGACAGTGGAACACTGAAGCTTTCTTT. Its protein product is CAWREIRQWNTEAFF.

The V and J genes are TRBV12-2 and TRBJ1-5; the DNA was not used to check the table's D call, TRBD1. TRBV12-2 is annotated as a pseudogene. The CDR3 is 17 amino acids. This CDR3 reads CASRLATSRQENQPQHF. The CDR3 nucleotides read TGTGCAAGTCGCTTAGCGACAAGTAGACAGGAAAATCAGCCCCAGCATTTT.

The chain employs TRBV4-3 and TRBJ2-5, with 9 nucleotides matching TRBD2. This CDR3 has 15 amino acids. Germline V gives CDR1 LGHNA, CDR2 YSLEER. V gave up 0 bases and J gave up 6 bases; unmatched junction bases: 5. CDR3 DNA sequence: TGCGCCAGCAGCCAAGAGCGGGAGGGCCGAAAGACCCAGTACTTC. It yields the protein CASSQEREGRKTQYF.

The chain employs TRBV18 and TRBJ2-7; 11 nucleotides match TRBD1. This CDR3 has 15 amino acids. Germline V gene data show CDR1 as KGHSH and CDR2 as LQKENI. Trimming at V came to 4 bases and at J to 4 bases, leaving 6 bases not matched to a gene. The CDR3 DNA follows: TGTGCCAGCTCACTACGCGGGACAGGGGGATACGAGCAGTACTTC. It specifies CASSLRGTGGYEQYF.